These 18 T cell receptor beta chains were sequenced from one sample in a study of type 1 and type 2 diabetes patients. PCR was run on genomic DNA. Amplification of the beta chain CDR3 used 30 forward and 13 reverse multiplex primers. Each CDR3 protein is one row after TCRdb ran MiXCR on the multiplex PCR reads. The sample includes under 300,000 distinct CDR3 sequences, roughly 50% seen only once; the top ten take roughly an eighth. Sequencing was carried out using peripheral blood mononuclear cells (PBMCs). Receptors originate from a man aged 18 to 35 with type 2 diabetes.

This rearrangement joins TRBV4-1 to TRBJ1-5; 7 bases agree with TRBD1. Unmatched junction bases numbered 8, after V lost 3 bases and J lost 6 bases. The CDR3 extends over 15 amino acids. The germline V gene encodes CDR1 MGHRA and CDR2 YSYEKL. This CDR3 reads CASSQLTGSAQPQHF. The CDR3 DNA sequence: TGCGCCAGCAGCCAGTTGACAGGGTCGGCTCAGCCCCAGCATTTT.

This clonotype has ten or more counts. V and J are TRBV2 and TRBJ2-5; 9 bases map to TRBD1. Trimming cost V 6 bases and J 2 bases; bases outside gene matches: 7. The germline gives CDR1 SNHLY, CDR2 FYNNEI. The CDR3 consists of 15 residues. The CDR3: CASSTGQGGQETQYF. Here the CDR3 DNA reads TGTGCCAGCAGCACGGGACAGGGAGGTCAAGAGACCCAGTACTTC.

This chain links TRBV6-1 with TRBJ1-6; TRBD1 is a possible D gene (5 bases). The CDR3 has 13 residues. CDR1 is MNHNS and CDR2 is SASEGT in the germline V gene. Trimming took 5 bases from V and 14 from J, leaving 16 bases between them. The CDR3 loop is CASSYDSGATLHF. DNA for the CDR3: TGTGCCAGCAGTTACGACAGTGGGGCCACCCTCCACTTT.

In this sample, this clonotype turned up once. V and J are TRBV20-1 and TRBJ2-7; no clear D gene. The DNA matches TRBJ2-5 better at its end, which makes the J call doubtful. Per germline, CDR1 DFQATT and CDR2 SNEGSKA (reference sequence). The CDR3 consists of 14 residues. The CDR3, as DNA: TGCAGTGCTATCCCGAGCCGGCAGGATGAGACCCAGTACTTC. Amino acids: CSAIPSRQDETQYF.

This clonotype was observed a few times. The chain combines TRBV20-1 with TRBJ2-1; 11 bases agree with TRBD2. In germline, CDR1 is DFQATT, CDR2 SNEGSKA (reference sequence). This CDR3 comprises 14 residues. V trimming: 5 bases; J trimming: 5 bases; junction bases outside the gene matches: 5. CDR3 sequence reads: CSAPTSGTNNEQFF. The CDR3 nucleotides read TGCAGTGCTCCGACTAGCGGGACAAACAATGAGCAGTTCTTC.

The CDR3 loop reads CAWSAIKGNQPQHF. The CDR3 DNA is TGTGCCTGGAGTGCAATAAAGGGTAATCAGCCCCAGCATTTT. The chain joins TRBV30 to TRBJ1-5; D not certain. The germline V gene has CDR1 GTSNPN and CDR2 SVGIG (reference sequence). The V end was cut by 1 base, the J end by 4 bases, with 11 bases between. This CDR3 spans 14 amino acids.

In its sample, this clonotype was seen a few times. The genes are TRBV5-5 and TRBJ2-3; D is ambiguous. Between the trimmed V and J ends, which lost 5 bases and 5 bases, there was a span of 6 bases. The CDR3 extends over 11 amino acids. CDR1 is SGHKS, CDR2 YYEKEE, per germline (reference sequence). The CDR3 region has the DNA TGTGCCAGCAGTTTTTTAGATACGCAGTATTTT. It specifies CASSFLDTQYF.

The chain is built from TRBV5-1 and TRBJ2-5, with TRBD2 identical over 9 bases. The germline gives CDR1 SGHRS, CDR2 YFSETQ. V shed 4 bases, J shed 4 bases, and the junction held 8 bases outside the gene matches. The CDR3 loop spans 15 amino acids. This chain's CDR3 is CASSTGAGGGETQYF. The DNA for the CDR3 is TGCGCCAGCAGCACGGGAGCGGGAGGAGGAGAGACCCAGTACTTC.

This chain connects TRBV9 to TRBJ1-1; maybe TRBD1 (5 bases). This CDR3 is built from 15 residues. CDR1 is SGDLS and CDR2 is YYNGEE in the germline V gene. Trimming shortened V by 3 bases and J by 8 bases, and 20 bases separated the two germline ends. The CDR3 DNA sequence: TGTGCCAGCAGCGAGCGGACATCCATCCTACCAGAAGCTTTCTTT. Its translation: CASSERTSILPEAFF.

In regard to this clonotype: Its ends do not fully match the called genes, so a read error is possible. The chain combines TRBV24-1 with TRBJ2-2; maybe TRBD1 (6 bases). From germline, CDR1 is KGHDR and CDR2 SFDVKD. The CDR3 runs to 16 residues. CDR3: CATSDSGRGETGELFF. The CDR3 bases are TGTGCCACCAGTGATTCTGGCAGGGGAGAAACCGGGGAGCTGTTCTTT.

The CDR3 here is CASSLTGLGAEAFF. DNA for the CDR3: TGTGCCAGCAGCCTTACGGGGCTAGGGGCTGAAGCTTTCTTT. The rearrangement joins TRBV27 to TRBJ1-1; D may be TRBD1 (5 bases). Trimming removed 6 bases at V and 6 bases at J, with 17 bases between. Per germline, CDR1 MNHEY and CDR2 SMNVEV (reference sequence). The CDR3 has 14 amino acids.

This clonotype was seen only once. The V gene is TRBV12-3 or TRBV12-4, the J gene TRBJ2-5, with unresolved D. V lost 5 bases and J 5 bases, leaving 15 bases between the germline ends. The CDR3 covers 14 residues. CDR3 sequence (DNA): TGTGCCAGCAGTGAAGTCCCGGAAGGGGAGACCCAGTACTTC. Its translation: CASSEVPEGETQYF.

This clonotype was counted a few times. The V and J genes are TRBV5-4 and TRBJ2-2; 9 bases agree with TRBD2. CDR1 and CDR2 from the germline V gene are SGHNT and YYREEE (reference sequence). This CDR3 region has 16 residues. The trim removed 4 bases at V and 3 bases at J, leaving 7 bases unmatched. CDR3 nucleotide sequence: TGTGCCAGCAGCCATGCCGGGACTAGCCACACCGGGGAGCTGTTTTTT. Translation gives CASSHAGTSHTGELFF.

This clonotype was detected many times. V and J are TRBV15 and TRBJ1-1; TRBD1 might be the D (5 bases). Trimming took off 0 bases at V and 5 bases at J, with 16 bases between the two ends. This CDR3 region has 16 residues. CDR1 and CDR2 from the germline V gene are LNHNV and YYDKDF (reference sequence). The CDR3 DNA is TGTGCCACCAGCAGAGATTTACGGGGAGGGGAGACTGAAGCTTTCTTT. It encodes CATSRDLRGGETEAFF. Filled out from reference TRBV15 and TRBJ1-1, the complete variable domain reads DAMVIQNPRYQVTQFGKPVTLSCSQTLNHNVMYWYQQKSSQAPKLLFHYYDKDFNNEADTPDNFQSRRPNTSFCFLDIRSPGLGDTAMYLCATSRDLRGGETEAFFGQGTRLTVV.

J is TRBJ2-7 and V is TRBV2, with 8 positions matching TRBD1. The CDR3 is 14 residues long. The ends lost 5 bases at V and 5 bases at J; junction bases unmatched: 8. The germline gives CDR1 SNHLY, CDR2 FYNNEI. CDR3 sequence (DNA): TGTGCCAGCAGTTACTCCGGACAGGGTCACGAGCAGTACTTC. It is translated as CASSYSGQGHEQYF.

The V call is TRBV7-8, the J call TRBJ1-3; perhaps TRBD1 as D (6 bases). CDR1 is SGHVS and CDR2 is FQNEAQ in the germline V gene. The CDR3 loop spans 14 amino acids. The germline V and J ends were trimmed by 6 bases and 1 base, with 10 bases remaining between them. The CDR3 here is CASRQGISGNTIYF. The CDR3 region has the DNA TGTGCCAGCAGGCAGGGGATATCTGGAAACACCATATATTTT.

The chain has TRBV29-1 and TRBJ2-7; D is perhaps TRBD1 or TRBD2 (6 bases each). CDR1 is SQVTM and CDR2 is ANQGSEA in the germline V gene. Trimming took off 4 bases at V and 3 bases at J, with 19 bases between the two ends. This CDR3 spans 15 amino acids. CDR3 coding DNA: TGCAGCGTTGCGGGCCTTGCACAGGGACTCTACGAGCAGTACTTC. Translation: CSVAGLAQGLYEQYF.

The chain couples TRBV6-1 to TRBJ2-7; 10 bases align to TRBD2. CDR3 size: 14 residues. Trimming took 8 bases from V and 0 from J; bases not matched to a gene: 4. Germline loops: CDR1 MNHNS, CDR2 SASEGT. In DNA form, the CDR3 reads TGTGCCAGCGGGGGGACTAGCGACTCCTACGAGCAGTACTTC. Amino acids: CASGGTSDSYEQYF.